This is a list of T cell receptor beta chains from one sample in a study of cytomegalovirus exposure and HLA in healthy donors. Clones were sequenced by immunoSEQ multiplex PCR, and TCRdb holds only the in-frame ones, with some missing. The sample yields approximately 150,000 clones, roughly 75% seen once. The specimen sequenced was PBMCs. Every receptor here comes from a man aged 18 to 30 in good health and CMV-seropositive. CDR3s include the opening cysteine and the closing phenylalanine or tryptophan. The D gene is left open where the match is weak. The size field is filled for only some rows; it gives once, few, many or a size class.

v_gene	d_gene	abundance	j_gene	CDR3nt	CDR3aa
TRBV6-1	NA	few	TRBJ1-4	TGTGCCAGCAGTCGGAGTACTAATGAAAAACTGTTTTTT	CASSRSTNEKLFF
TRBV7-3	NA	NA	TRBJ2-5	TGTGCCAGCAGCTTAACGGGGAGGCAAGAGACCCAGTACTTC	CASSLTGRQETQYF
TRBV5-1	NA	few	TRBJ2-1	TGCGCCAGCAGCTTGGTCGGCTCTCACTCGGGGAATGAGCAGTTCTTC	CASSLVGSHSGNEQFF
TRBV28	TRBD2	NA	TRBJ2-5	TGTGCCAGCAGTTCAAGCGGGATAAGTCGCCAAGAGACCCAGTACTTC	CASSSSGISRQETQYF
TRBV29-1	TRBD1	NA	TRBJ2-3	TGCAGCGCAATCGGACAGGGAGGCCCAGATACGCAGTATTTT	CSAIGQGGPDTQYF
TRBV4-1	NA	NA	TRBJ2-1	TGCGCCAGCAGCCCTGTGGGACTCCCTGGTTTCTCCTACAATGAGCAGTTCTTC	CASSPVGLPGFSYNEQFF
TRBV28	NA	NA	TRBJ1-1	TGTGCCAGCAGTTTCGCCAGGGAGGTTACTGAAGCTTTCTTT	CASSFAREVTEAFF
TRBV30	TRBD2	NA	TRBJ2-7	TGTGCCTGGTCCGGGACTAACTACGAGCAGTACTTC	CAWSGTNYEQYF
TRBV14	NA	NA	TRBJ2-5	TGTGCCAGCAGCGCCGACGGGCCGGAGAGGGTCGCGACCCAGTACTTC	CASSADGPERVATQYF
TRBV6-5	TRBD2	NA	TRBJ2-7	TGTGCCAGCAGTTACGGGACTAGCGGGAGTTGGGAGCAGTACTTC	CASSYGTSGSWEQYF
TRBV6-6	TRBD2	NA	TRBJ2-3	TGTGCCAGCAGTTACCCGACTAGCGGGAGGACAGATACGCAGTATTTT	CASSYPTSGRTDTQYF
TRBV9	NA	NA	TRBJ1-5	TGTGCCAGCGGACTTACAGGGTTTAGCAATCAGCCCCAGCATTTT	CASGLTGFSNQPQHF
TRBV15	TRBD1	NA	TRBJ2-1	TGTGCCACCAGCAGAGATCAGGGGGAAAAGCAGTTCTTC	CATSRDQGEKQFF
TRBV29-1	NA	once	TRBJ2-7	TGCAGCGTTGAATCGGGCGAGCAGTACTTC	CSVESGEQYF
TRBV6-5	NA	NA	TRBJ1-2	TGTGCCGCTCGGGGGTGGGGGGGAAACTATGGCTACACCTTC	CAARGWGGNYGYTF
TRBV7-3	TRBD2	NA	TRBJ2-2	TGTGCCAGCAGCTTAACGGGGACTAGCCGGAACACCGGGGAGCTGTTTTTT	CASSLTGTSRNTGELFF
TRBV4-2	TRBD1	once	TRBJ2-1	TGTGCCAGCAGCCAAGTAGATTGGGTAGGGGGCTGTATTCCTGGTATGTTGACCTACAATGAGCAGTTCTTC	CASSQVDWVGGCIPGMLTYNEQFF
TRBV10-1	TRBD1	NA	TRBJ2-7	TGCGCCAGCAGCGTGGGACAGGGGGCCTACGAGCAGTACTTC	CASSVGQGAYEQYF
TRBV29-1	TRBD1	few	TRBJ1-2	TGCAGCGTTGGAGGGGACAGGGGCAAACGGGGCTATGGCTACACCTTC	CSVGGDRGKRGYGYTF
TRBV11-2	NA	NA	TRBJ2-7	TGTGCCAGCAGCTCGAGCTCCTACGAGCAGTACTTC	CASSSSSYEQYF
TRBV30	NA	NA	TRBJ1-5	TGTGCCTACACGGCGGGGGCCTCAGGGACCCAGCATTTT	CAYTAGASGTQHF
TRBV9	NA	NA	TRBJ1-2	TGTGCCAGCAGCCCTCACCCCCGCAAGCGTCACGGCTACACCTTC	CASSPHPRKRHGYTF
TRBV5-1	TRBD2	once	TRBJ2-1	TGCGCCAGCAGCTGGACTAGCGGAACCTCCTACAATGAGCAGTTCTTC	CASSWTSGTSYNEQFF
TRBV7-8	NA	NA	TRBJ2-1	TGTGCCAGCAGCCTCACACGGATTGGGGCCAATGAGCAGTTCTTC	CASSLTRIGANEQFF
TRBV7-9	TRBD2	once	TRBJ2-1	TGTGCCAGCAGCTCGACTAGCGGGAGGGGCCATGAGCAGTTCTTC	CASSSTSGRGHEQFF
TRBV6-5	NA	NA	TRBJ1-2	TGTGCCAGCAGTTACCGGGAGGGATCCTATGGCTACACCTTC	CASSYREGSYGYTF
TRBV5-6	NA	once	TRBJ2-5	TGTGCCAGCAGCTTGAGAAGGCTACGGACTTCCGGAGAGACCCAGTACTTC	CASSLRRLRTSGETQYF
TRBV2	TRBD1	NA	TRBJ2-1	TGTGCCAGCAGTGACAGGGGGCTGAATGAGCAGTTCTTC	CASSDRGLNEQFF
TRBV10-3	TRBD2	NA	TRBJ2-3	TGTGCCATCAGTGCGGGACTAGCGGGAGGTCGTCCTATCGAAACGACGGATACGCAGTATTTT	CAISAGLAGGRPIETTDTQYF
TRBV6-1	NA	NA	TRBJ2-4	TGTGCCAGCAGTGAAAGACTGACTTCTCTAGCCAAAAACATTCAGTACTTC	CASSERLTSLAKNIQYF
TRBV4-1	NA	NA	TRBJ1-1	TGCGCCAGCAGCCCCAATCCACTGGTGAGGCAGGGCGGCTGTGAAGCTTTCTTT	CASSPNPLVRQGGCEAFF
TRBV30	NA	NA	TRBJ2-3	TGTGCCTGGAGGCCAGGCCAGTCGAGCACAGATACGCAGTATTTT	CAWRPGQSSTDTQYF
TRBV28	TRBD2	few	TRBJ2-7	TGTGCCAGCAGTTCCCTAGCGGGGGTTTACGAGCAGTACTTC	CASSSLAGVYEQYF
TRBV18	NA	NA	TRBJ2-7	TGTGCCAGCTCAGAACAGGGAAACGAGCAGTACTTC	CASSEQGNEQYF
TRBV7-8	NA	NA	TRBJ1-1	TGTGCCAGCAGCTTAGTTACAGGGTATAACACTGAAGCTTTCTTT	CASSLVTGYNTEAFF